This T cell receptor (beta chain) was documented in a study of Ad26.COV2.S vaccination and SARS-CoV-2 variants. Study context: Once or twice, 56 days apart, Ad26.COV2.S was delivered intramuscularly. General observations from the study: There was reportedly substantial breadth in spike-specific CD8+ and CD4+ T cell responses after vaccination. Individuals receiving vaccine had higher spike-specific TCR breadth than placebo recipients did. Breadth of non-spike TCRs did not differ between vaccinees and placebo recipients.

CDR3 length equals 13 residues. Trimming shortened V by 5 bases and J by 5 bases, and 12 bases separated the two germline ends. CDR1 and CDR2 (germline): SEHNR, FQNEAQ (reference sequence). Sample treatment: about 20 received Ad26.COV2.S at low or high dose, single or two shots; 5 received placebo; per-sample allocation not given. Day 63 following the first vaccine or placebo injection was when the samples were taken. Method: immunoSEQ multiplex PCR; TCRdb's copy keeps in-frame clones and lacks some. The profile shows around 300,000 clones, 80% to 90% of them singletons. Notes on this clone: Its antigen is undetermined.

This chain joins TRBV7-9 and TRBJ1-2; no reliable D call. The sample was peripheral blood, taken in a trial of Ad26.COV2.S vaccine versus placebo. The origin of this receptor is a person between 18 and 65 years old who received the Ad26.COV2.S COVID-19 vaccine or a placebo. The chain's CDR3 is CASSPSTVYGYTF. The CDR3 bases are TGTGCCAGCAGCCCCTCGACGGTTTATGGCTACACCTTC. Full variable domain (rest looked up from reference TRBV7-9 and TRBJ1-2): DTGVSQNPRHKITKRGQNVTFRCDPISEHNRLYWYRQTLGQGPEFLTYFQNEAQLEKSRLLSDRFSAERPKGSFSTLEIQRTEQGDSAMYLCASSPSTVYGYTFGSGTRLTVV.